Listed below are T cell receptor beta chains from one sample, sequenced in a study of T-cell memory formation after mild COVID-19. TCRdb analysed the 5' RACE reads with MiXCR anew, one entry per CDR3 protein. This table has roughly 580,000 distinct CDR3 sequences, under 20% appearing once. The specimen was PBMCs or a T cell subset sorted from them (not recorded which). All receptors derive from an adult woman who had mild COVID-19 (a few samples of this study predate the infection). Cell type and time point are not known. CDR3s leave out the opening cysteine and the closing phenylalanine or tryptophan. The D gene is left open where the match is weak.

V gene: TRBV11-2
D gene: NA
CDR3 protein: ASSLVAVSEQY

V gene: TRBV9
D gene: TRBD2
CDR3 protein: ASSVDEAGYEQY

V gene: TRBV11-3
D gene: NA
CDR3 protein: ASSLEKFEQY

V gene: TRBV5-1
D gene: TRBD1
CDR3 protein: ASSSRTGFNEQF

V gene: TRBV12-3/TRBV12-4
D gene: NA
CDR3 protein: ASSPSGIATGELF

V gene: TRBV10-3
D gene: NA
CDR3 protein: AISESKAGTHYGYT

V gene: TRBV5-1
D gene: TRBD1
CDR3 protein: ASSLPGQGANEQY

V gene: TRBV9
D gene: TRBD1
CDR3 protein: ASSGKGAPNEQF

V gene: TRBV28
D gene: TRBD2
CDR3 protein: ASSPRLAGNTVQY

V gene: TRBV27
D gene: NA
CDR3 protein: ASSLKGWLNYGYT

V gene: TRBV7-9
D gene: NA
CDR3 protein: ASTEGANYNEQF

V gene: TRBV6-1
D gene: NA
CDR3 protein: ASSAQGTNQPQH

V gene: TRBV30
D gene: NA
CDR3 protein: AWTNLVGGDEQY

V gene: TRBV7-9
D gene: TRBD2
CDR3 protein: ASSPGLGAWLRQSENEQF

V gene: TRBV12-3/TRBV12-4
D gene: NA
CDR3 protein: ASSLEGPTEAF

V gene: TRBV5-1
D gene: NA
CDR3 protein: ASSFDRVYEQY

V gene: TRBV12-3/TRBV12-4
D gene: TRBD1
CDR3 protein: ASSFRWTGGSNQPQH

V gene: TRBV5-4
D gene: TRBD2
CDR3 protein: ASYQRGGRETQY

V gene: TRBV4-3
D gene: TRBD2
CDR3 protein: ASSPGSGAGVNEQF

V gene: TRBV12-3/TRBV12-4
D gene: NA
CDR3 protein: ASSLANEKLF

V gene: TRBV7-9
D gene: TRBD1
CDR3 protein: ASSSWDRGMSGANVLT

V gene: TRBV24-1
D gene: NA
CDR3 protein: ATSEGRQSEQY

V gene: TRBV7-2
D gene: TRBD1
CDR3 protein: ASSWAGTGDYEQY

V gene: TRBV27
D gene: TRBD1
CDR3 protein: ASRGQGASNEQF

V gene: TRBV29-1
D gene: NA
CDR3 protein: SVEVSARYGYT

V gene: TRBV10-3
D gene: TRBD1
CDR3 protein: AIRGQGSYEQY

V gene: TRBV18
D gene: NA
CDR3 protein: ASSPTGTKNQPQH

V gene: TRBV11-2
D gene: NA
CDR3 protein: ASSPSGGFYGYT

V gene: TRBV9
D gene: NA
CDR3 protein: ASSVSATDYNEQF

V gene: TRBV7-3
D gene: NA
CDR3 protein: ASSLTGTNSYNEQF

V gene: TRBV19
D gene: NA
CDR3 protein: ASSIRDRRYEQY

V gene: TRBV3-1
D gene: NA
CDR3 protein: ASSQATYDGYT

V gene: TRBV12-3/TRBV12-4
D gene: NA
CDR3 protein: ASRSTGTGAYEQY

V gene: TRBV3-1
D gene: NA
CDR3 protein: ASSQASSGAKLGAF

V gene: TRBV10-3
D gene: TRBD1
CDR3 protein: AISDRQGASQPQH

V gene: TRBV29-1
D gene: TRBD2
CDR3 protein: SVVGGETQY

V gene: TRBV4-2
D gene: NA
CDR3 protein: ASSLRDRTDNEQF

V gene: TRBV2
D gene: NA
CDR3 protein: ASRNPAETQY

V gene: TRBV12-3/TRBV12-4
D gene: NA
CDR3 protein: ASSLEGRYSNQPQH

V gene: TRBV5-1
D gene: NA
CDR3 protein: ASSLERTQETQY

V gene: TRBV20-1
D gene: NA
CDR3 protein: SARVGQLVNEKLF

V gene: TRBV6-2/TRBV6-3
D gene: NA
CDR3 protein: ASSYSWTFSGANVLT

V gene: TRBV5-6
D gene: NA
CDR3 protein: ASSPNGDSVTDTQY